This paragraph covers one T cell receptor beta chain sequence. Its cognate antigen has yet to be identified. No much larger clone is present one base from it, and per-base qualities are unavailable. This sample is part of a study of blood T cell repertoires in COVID-19 (dated by TCRdb to the early 2020s). About the full investigation: The collaborator samples originated in the United States, Italy and Spain and spanned the acute and convalescent phases of COVID-19. The prospective study material was composed of cDNA or gDNA derived from T cells, B-cell-depleted T cells, or PBMCs. The dataset comprised deeply sampled blood TCRbeta repertoires from subjects exposed to, actively infected with, or recovered from COVID-19. The repertoires were made available in a free public database intended to serve as a resource for research on the immune response to SARS-CoV-2. Samples came from the ongoing ImmuneRACE study (first 160 participants) plus 1,254 subjects from 6 global collaborators. A de-identified subject ID, COVID-19 status, age in years and sex were almost always included in the sample metadata. Where available, HLA class I and class II types were taken from metadata supplied by the sample provider and were not determined by assay-based typing. Overall study results and their limits: The quantity of clinical and demographic metadata differed by source and by participant and was supplied without curation.

Each collaborating institution followed its own protocols to collect whole blood in K2EDTA tubes. Collaborator samples were shipped for TCRbeta analysis as frozen whole blood, isolated PBMCs, or DNA extracted from either sample type. The immunoSEQ Assay, a bias-controlled multiplex PCR, was used to amplify TCRbeta CDR3 regions from genomic DNA. For the original study's pipeline: Within the assay, amplification of reference gene primers was used to estimate how many nucleated cells each sample contained. To quantify the absolute abundance of each unique TCRbeta CDR3 rearrangement, sequence reads were collapsed and filtered. For each sample, productive Simpson clonality was calculated by taking the square root of Simpson's diversity index across productive rearrangements. TCRdb retrieved this table from immuneACCESS and kept in-frame rearrangements only. Not all clones are present; in checked studies, unresolved V genes account for under half, and no reason is known for the remainder. That table supplies the V and J calls and clone size; D and trimming were determined from the DNA. This sample comprises hundreds of thousands of clones, roughly 85% of them detected only once. Roughly 1.4% of the sample rests with the top ten.

This sequence originates from a woman aged 25 to 45 with active or convalescent COVID-19. Sequencing was done on a sample of peripheral blood.

CDR3 protein: CASRNRDIALGKVNTEAFF. In nucleotide form, the sequence is TGTGCCAGCAGAAACCGGGACATCGCCCTCGGGAAGGTGAACACTGAAGCTTTCTTT. The rearrangement joined TRBV27 to TRBJ1-1, and perhaps TRBD1 as D gene, on 6 matching bases. There are 19 amino acids in the CDR3, from cysteine to phenylalanine inclusive. CDR3 DNA only is kept here, 57 bases in frame from base 1. V is pared back by 6 bases and J by 0 bases, with 26 bases lying between the germline termini. Reading the germline V gene (reference sequence) gives CDR1 MNHEY and CDR2 SMNVEV.